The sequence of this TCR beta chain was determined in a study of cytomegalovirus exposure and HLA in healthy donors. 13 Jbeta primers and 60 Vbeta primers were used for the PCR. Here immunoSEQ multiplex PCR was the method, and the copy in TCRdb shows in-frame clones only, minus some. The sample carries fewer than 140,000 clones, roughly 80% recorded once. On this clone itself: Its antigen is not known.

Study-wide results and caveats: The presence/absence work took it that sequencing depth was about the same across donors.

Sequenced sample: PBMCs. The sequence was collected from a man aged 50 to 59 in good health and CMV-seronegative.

The CDR3 loop is CASSAASGTDTQYF. CDR3 DNA: TGTGCCAGCAGTGCAGCTAGCGGCACAGATACGCAGTATTTT. The V call is TRBV6-1, the J call TRBJ2-3; tentative D call: TRBD2 (6 bases). This CDR3 is built from 14 residues. The germline V gene has CDR1 MNHNS and CDR2 SASEGT. V was cut by 4 bases and J by 1 base, with 9 bases left in between.